Each of the 28 T cell receptor beta chains below was sequenced from the same sample in a study of T cell repertoires and Cas9 in healthy adults. Assay: immunoSEQ multiplex PCR; the TCRdb copy retains only in-frame clones and omits some. Here the sample spans fewer than 25,000 clones, less than 95% being singletons. The sequencing input was CD4+ effector T cells (CD127+, CD25-, CD137-, CD154-) from PBMCs; culture status not recorded. These TCRs come from a human donor in good health.

This clone showed up just once. The chain carries TRBV9 and TRBJ2-1, with unresolved D. Trimming pared 4 bases from V and 4 bases from J, leaving 12 bases between. CDR1 SGDLS and CDR2 YYNGEE come from the germline V gene. CDR3 length equals 14 residues. Written as DNA, the CDR3 is TGTGCCAGCAGCCCTCCCCAGAAGTACAATGAGCAGTTCTTC. It yields the protein CASSPPQKYNEQFF.

This chain links TRBV5-4 with TRBJ2-1; no clear D gene. The germline V and J ends were trimmed by 0 bases and 2 bases, with 12 bases remaining between them. The CDR3 is 16 amino acids. The germline gives CDR1 SGHNT, CDR2 YYREEE (reference sequence). The CDR3 spells CASSLEGRVAYNEQFF. Written as DNA, the CDR3 is TGTGCCAGCAGCTTGGAAGGCCGGGTAGCCTACAATGAGCAGTTCTTC.

The chain couples TRBV7-6 to TRBJ2-7, with D possibly being TRBD2 (6 bases). CDR1 is SGHVS, CDR2 FNYEAQ, per germline. The CDR3 runs to 15 residues. V was trimmed by 5 bases and J by 4 bases, leaving 18 bases between them. The CDR3 sequence: CASSLTGDLRYEQYF. CDR3 DNA sequence: TGTGCCAGCAGCCTCACGGGGGATCTCAGATACGAGCAGTACTTC. The full variable domain, with the rest looked up from reference TRBV7-6 and TRBJ2-7, is GAGVSQSPRYKVTKRGQDVALRCDPISGHVSLYWYRQALGQGPEFLTYFNYEAQQDKSGLPNDRFSAERPEGSISTLTIQRTEQRDSAMYRCASSLTGDLRYEQYFGPGTRLTVT.

The genes are TRBV19 and TRBJ2-1; D remains unclear. V was trimmed by 1 base and J by 3 bases, leaving 4 bases between them. This CDR3 is 13 amino acids long. The germline V gene encodes CDR1 LNHDA and CDR2 SQIVND (reference sequence). The CDR3 sequence: CASSIAYYNEQFF. In DNA form, the CDR3 reads TGTGCCAGTAGTATAGCCTACTACAATGAGCAGTTCTTC.

This clone was detected only once. The CDR3 sequence is CASSDYRRSSYNEQFF. CDR3 DNA: TGCGCCAGCAGCGACTATAGGAGGAGCTCCTACAATGAGCAGTTCTTC. The V call is TRBV5-1, the J call TRBJ2-1; D is possibly TRBD2 (5 bases). The CDR3 length is 16 residues. Germline values: CDR1 SGHRS, CDR2 YFSETQ. The V gene lost 4 bases and the J gene lost 0 bases, with 14 bases spanning the gap.

The chain couples TRBV6-1 to TRBJ1-3; the D gene is possibly TRBD1 (5 bases). Germline V gives CDR1 MNHNS, CDR2 SASEGT. This CDR3 contains 14 residues. CDR3 DNA sequence: TGTACCACCCAAGGCGGGGGCTCTGGAAACACCATATATTTT. Protein product: CTTQGGGSGNTIYF.

This clone was detected a few times. V and J are TRBV5-6 and TRBJ2-3; possibly TRBD2 for D (6 bases). The germline gives CDR1 SGHDT, CDR2 YYEEEE. The CDR3 extends over 14 amino acids. V was pared by 4 bases and J by 6 bases, with 15 bases between. Here the CDR3 reads CASSPGLAKDTQYF. DNA of the CDR3: TGTGCCAGCAGCCCGGGGCTAGCGAAGGATACGCAGTATTTT.

The chain employs TRBV7-9 and TRBJ1-1; 7 positions match TRBD1. J gave up 1 base and V 5 bases, and 4 bases lay outside the gene matches. This CDR3 contains 14 residues. Germline-derived CDR1 and CDR2 are SEHNR and FQNEAQ (reference sequence). The CDR3 nucleotides read TGTGCCAGCAGCCCACGACAGGGGAACACTGAAGCTTTCTTT. Encoded protein: CASSPRQGNTEAFF.

The V call is TRBV18, the J call TRBJ2-1; the match to TRBD2 covers 14 bases. CDR1 is KGHSH and CDR2 is LQKENI in the germline V gene. The CDR3 is 15 amino acids. V was pared by 1 base and J by 10 bases, with 3 bases of the junction left unmatched. The CDR3 here is CASSPQTSGGGEQFF. The CDR3 nucleotides read TGTGCCAGCTCACCACAGACTAGCGGGGGGGGCGAGCAGTTCTTC.

V usage is TRBV28 and J usage is TRBJ1-2; TRBD1 might be the D (6 bases). Germline CDR1 is MDHEN and CDR2 is SYDVKM. Trimming pared 5 bases from V and 5 bases from J, leaving 18 bases between. The CDR3 is 15 residues long. In nucleotides, the CDR3 is TGTGCCAGCAGTCCCCACGACAGGAGTGGATATGGCTACACCTTC. It translates to CASSPHDRSGYGYTF.

This rearrangement joins TRBV7-2 to TRBJ2-5, with 10 bases that match TRBD2. CDR1 SGHTA and CDR2 FQGNSA come from the germline V gene. There are 17 residues in the CDR3. With 2 bases clipped from V and 9 bases from J, the junction kept 15 bases outside the gene matches. As DNA, the CDR3 is TGTGCCAGCAGCTTAAATTTCGCGACTAGCGGGCTTGGGGCCCAGTACTTC. The encoded protein is CASSLNFATSGLGAQYF.

This chain uses TRBV2 with TRBJ1-2; 10 nucleotides align to TRBD1. With 6 bases clipped from V and 5 bases from J, the junction kept 6 bases outside the gene matches. This CDR3 is built from 14 residues. Germline values: CDR1 SNHLY, CDR2 FYNNEI. This CDR3 is CASRNGQGDYGYTF. The CDR3 nucleotides are TGTGCCAGCAGGAATGGACAGGGGGATTATGGCTACACCTTC.

The chain links TRBV7-2 to TRBJ1-4; D gene ambiguous. Trimming cost V 7 bases and J 10 bases, with 16 bases left between them. The CDR3 is 13 amino acids. Germline loops: CDR1 SGHTA, CDR2 FQGNSA. CDR3 DNA: TGTGCCAGCACCAAACACAATCGGGGAAAACTGTTTTTT. This encodes CASTKHNRGKLFF.

This rearrangement joins TRBV6-1 to TRBJ1-5; D is ambiguous. The V and J ends lost 5 bases and 2 bases respectively, with 10 bases between them. The CDR3 totals 14 residues. Germline lookup yields CDR1 MNHNS and CDR2 SASEGT. The CDR3 sequence: CASSHRAGNQPQHF. CDR3 DNA: TGTGCCAGCAGTCACCGGGCAGGCAATCAGCCCCAGCATTTT.

The J gene is TRBJ1-2, the V gene TRBV25-1; possibly TRBD1 for D (6 bases). V was cut by 6 bases and J by 3 bases, with 11 bases left in between. From germline, CDR1 is MGHDK and CDR2 SYGVNS. The CDR3 is made up of 13 amino acids. As DNA, the CDR3 is TGTGCCAGCAGCGACAGGAATTACTATGGCTACACCTTC. Residues: CASSDRNYYGYTF.

This chain joins TRBV6-6 and TRBJ2-3; maybe TRBD2 (5 bases). This CDR3 is 14 amino acids long. V gave up 4 bases and J gave up 2 bases, with 10 bases separating them. From germline, CDR1 is MNHNY and CDR2 SVGAGI (reference sequence). The CDR3 DNA is TGTGCCAGCAGTTTGGGCGGGTCCACAGATACGCAGTATTTT. Amino acids: CASSLGGSTDTQYF.

The rearrangement uses TRBV28 and TRBJ1-2, with D unresolved. V lost 3 bases and J 4 bases, leaving 12 bases between the germline ends. This CDR3 has 14 amino acids. Looked up from germline, CDR1 is MDHEN and CDR2 is SYDVKM. The CDR3 sequence is CASSFPGEPYGYTF. The CDR3 nucleotides are TGTGCCAGCAGTTTCCCCGGAGAGCCCTATGGCTACACCTTC.

The chain combines TRBV6-1 with TRBJ1-2, with D possibly being TRBD1 (6 bases). The V gene lost 2 bases and the J gene lost 5 bases, with 9 bases spanning the gap. The CDR3 runs 13 residues. Germline-derived CDR1 and CDR2 are MNHNS and SASEGT. The CDR3 loop is CASSERGTYGYTF. CDR3 coding DNA: TGTGCCAGCAGTGAAAGGGGGACATATGGCTACACCTTC.

This rearrangement joins TRBV11-2 to TRBJ1-3; D is undetermined. V gave up 1 base and J gave up 4 bases, with 5 bases separating them. This CDR3 has 13 residues. The V gene's germline CDR1 is SGHAT and CDR2 FQNNGV. As DNA, the CDR3 is TGTGCCAGCAGCTTAGTTTTGGGAAACACCATATATTTT. Translating it yields CASSLVLGNTIYF. The full variable domain, rest sourced from reference TRBV11-2 and TRBJ1-3, is EAGVAQSPRYKIIEKRQSVAFWCNPISGHATLYWYQQILGQGPKLLIQFQNNGVVDDSQLPKDRFSAERLKGVDSTLKIQPAKLEDSAVYLCASSLVLGNTIYFGEGSWLTVV.

This clone was recorded once. This chain uses TRBV6-1 with TRBJ1-1; 10 nucleotides align to TRBD1. CDR1 MNHNS and CDR2 SASEGT come from the germline V gene. The V segment lost 4 bases and the J segment 11 bases; nucleotides outside the gene matches: 10. CDR3 length: 14 residues. The CDR3 spells CASSARQGAFGAFF. The CDR3 nucleotides are TGTGCCAGCAGTGCCCGACAGGGGGCCTTTGGGGCTTTCTTT.

The chain couples TRBV28 to TRBJ1-5; 10 positions agree with TRBD1. The CDR3 totals 16 residues. The germline gives CDR1 MDHEN, CDR2 SYDVKM. V dropped 4 bases and J dropped 2; count of bases not matched to a gene: 5. The CDR3 loop is CASSWIGTGGNQPQHF. The CDR3 DNA follows: TGTGCCAGCAGTTGGATAGGGACAGGGGGCAATCAGCCCCAGCATTTT.

This clone was counted only a few times. The rearrangement links TRBV28 to TRBJ2-7; TRBD2 agrees at 11 bases. Looked up from germline, CDR1 is MDHEN and CDR2 is SYDVKM. This CDR3 region has 17 residues. V lost 3 bases to trimming and J lost 5 bases; unmatched junction nucleotides: 12. Here the CDR3 DNA reads TGTGCCAGCAGTTTGGGGGTTAGCGGGAGGGTCAGGAACGAGCAGTACTTC. Translating gives CASSLGVSGRVRNEQYF.

The chain uses TRBV11-1 and TRBJ2-3; D is unresolved. Germline-derived CDR1 and CDR2 are SGHAT and FQDESV (reference sequence). CDR3 size: 11 residues. Trimming cost V 2 bases and J 4 bases, with 1 base left between them. CDR3 DNA sequence: TGTGCCAGCAGCTTATCAGATACGCAGTATTTT. Its protein product is CASSLSDTQYF.

A single count supports this clone. This chain links TRBV5-6 with TRBJ1-1, with 8 bases fitting TRBD1. The CDR3 is 13 residues long. Germline CDR1 reads SGHDT; CDR2 reads YYEEEE. V trimming: 4 bases; J trimming: 6 bases; junction bases outside the gene matches: 5. Written as DNA, the CDR3 is TGTGCCAGCAGCCGCGACAGGGGCTCTGAAGCTTTCTTT. Residues: CASSRDRGSEAFF.

The J gene is TRBJ1-6, the V gene TRBV6-1; no reliable D call. CDR1 is MNHNS and CDR2 is SASEGT in the germline V gene. The CDR3 extends over 15 amino acids. Trimming stripped 7 bases from V and 0 bases from J, with 10 bases between. The CDR3 loop is CASKDLSSYNSPLHF. CDR3 coding DNA: TGTGCCAGCAAAGACCTTAGCTCCTATAATTCACCCCTCCACTTT.

The gene calls are TRBV7-8 and TRBJ1-3, with unresolved D. The CDR3 runs 14 residues. The germline gives CDR1 SGHVS, CDR2 FQNEAQ. V dropped 6 bases and J dropped 1 base, with 10 bases sitting between them. Written as DNA, the CDR3 is TGTGCCAGCAGTCCTTCCCAGTCTGGAAACACCATATATTTT. Its protein is CASSPSQSGNTIYF. Full variable domain (rest looked up from reference TRBV7-8 and TRBJ1-3): GAGVSQSPRYKVAKRGQDVALRCDPISGHVSLFWYQQALGQGPEFLTYFQNEAQLDKSGLPSDRFFAERPEGSVSTLKIQRTQQEDSAVYLCASSPSQSGNTIYFGEGSWLTVV.

CDR3 loop: CASSPSGGRTDTQYF. In nucleotides, the CDR3 is TGTGCCAGCTCACCTAGCGGGGGACGCACAGATACGCAGTATTTT. The rearrangement joins TRBV18 to TRBJ2-3; 9 bases line up with TRBD2. This CDR3 is 15 amino acids long. Per the germline V gene, CDR1 is KGHSH and CDR2 is LQKENI. The trim removed 3 bases at V and 1 base at J, leaving 2 bases unmatched. Filled out from reference TRBV18 and TRBJ2-3, the complete variable domain reads NAGVMQNPRHLVRRRGQEARLRCSPMKGHSHVYWYRQLPEEGLKFMVYLQKENIIDESGMPKERFSAEFPKEGPSILRIQQVVRGDSAAYFCASSPSGGRTDTQYFGPGTRLTVL.

The V and J genes are TRBV19 and TRBJ2-5, with 7 positions matching TRBD2. The germline V gene encodes CDR1 LNHDA and CDR2 SQIVND (reference sequence). The CDR3 runs to 13 residues. V lost 3 bases and J lost 4; bases outside the gene matches: 2. The CDR3 protein is CASSMGGGETQYF. CDR3 DNA sequence: TGTGCCAGTAGTATGGGGGGGGGAGAGACCCAGTACTTC.